This TCR beta chain was recorded in a study of shared clonotypes between healthy human individuals. Produced via immunoSEQ multiplex PCR; TCRdb's table is partial and in-frame only. The table records about 1,800,000 clones, approximately 95% of them present only once. Study results and limitations: Generally, naive subsets (rather than memory subsets) showed larger estimated richness.

Selected positively for CCR7 and CD45RO-negative, naive CD8 cells excluded terminally differentiated effector memory CD45RA+ cells. A word on this clone: Its antigen is currently unknown.

The CDR3 is 13 amino acids. Per the germline V gene, CDR1 is MNHNS and CDR2 is SASEGT. V shed 6 bases, J shed 4 bases, and the junction held 5 bases outside the gene matches. The rearrangement uses TRBV6-1 and TRBJ1-2; 7 positions match TRBD1. The clonotype was recovered from a man aged 18 to 30 in good health. The material sequenced was naive CD8+ T cells sorted from blood. The CDR3 loop is CASRETGTYGYTF. CDR3 nucleotides: TGTGCCAGCAGGGAGACAGGGACCTATGGCTACACCTTC.